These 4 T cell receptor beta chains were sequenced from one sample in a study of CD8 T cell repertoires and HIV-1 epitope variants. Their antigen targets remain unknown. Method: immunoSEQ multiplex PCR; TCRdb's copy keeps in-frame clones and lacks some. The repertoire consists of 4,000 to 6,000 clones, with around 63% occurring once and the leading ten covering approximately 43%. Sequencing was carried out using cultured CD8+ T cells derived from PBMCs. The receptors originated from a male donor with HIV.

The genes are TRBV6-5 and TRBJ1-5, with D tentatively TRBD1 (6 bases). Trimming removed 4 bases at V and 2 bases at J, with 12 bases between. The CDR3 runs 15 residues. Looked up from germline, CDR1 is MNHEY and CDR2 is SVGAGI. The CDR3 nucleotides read TGTGCCAGCAGTTCCCCGACAGGAGGCAATCAGCCCCAGCATTTT. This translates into CASSSPTGGNQPQHF.

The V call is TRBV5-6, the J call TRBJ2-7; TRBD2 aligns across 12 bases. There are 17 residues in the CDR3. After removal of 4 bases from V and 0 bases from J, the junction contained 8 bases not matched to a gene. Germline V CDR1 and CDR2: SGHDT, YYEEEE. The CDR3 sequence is CASSASGGAPSSYEQYF. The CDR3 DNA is TGTGCCAGCAGCGCTAGCGGGGGGGCCCCAAGCTCCTACGAGCAGTACTTC.

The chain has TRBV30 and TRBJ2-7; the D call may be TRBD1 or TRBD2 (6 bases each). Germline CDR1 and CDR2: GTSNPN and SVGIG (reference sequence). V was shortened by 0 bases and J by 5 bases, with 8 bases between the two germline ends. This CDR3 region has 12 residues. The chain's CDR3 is CAWSVGGNEQYF. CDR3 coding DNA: TGTGCCTGGAGTGTAGGGGGGAACGAGCAGTACTTC.

The CDR3 region is CASSPRQAYEQYF. The CDR3 DNA reads as TGTGCCAGCAGTCCTAGACAGGCCTACGAGCAGTACTTC. This chain connects TRBV27 to TRBJ2-7, with D tentatively TRBD1 (6 bases). This CDR3 is 13 amino acids long. V shed 5 bases and J shed 2 bases, with 10 bases lying between them. Per germline, CDR1 MNHEY and CDR2 SMNVEV (reference sequence).